Listed below are T cell receptor beta chains from one sample, sequenced in a study of blood T cell repertoires in COVID-19. Clones were read by immunoSEQ multiplex PCR, and TCRdb kept only the in-frame ones, dropping some. The table lists about 59,000 clones, around 80% of them singletons. Source material: peripheral blood. The receptors here all came from a human donor in a cohort sampled during active COVID-19. The CDR3 runs from the conserved cysteine through the conserved F or W. Fields, in order: D gene, V gene, clone size, J gene, CDR3 DNA, CDR3 protein. A D gene is named only where the DNA matches it firmly. Clone size is given for some rows only: seen once, a few or many times, or a class if the clone is expanded.

>-|TRBV15|-|TRBJ2-5
TGTGCCACCAGCAGCCTCGACAGAAGACAAGAGACCCAGTACTTC
CATSSLDRRQETQYF
>TRBD1|TRBV27|-|TRBJ2-6
TGTGCCAGCAGTTCCCCAGGGGGTGGGGCCAACGTCCTGACTTTC
CASSSPGGGANVLTF
>TRBD2|TRBV18|-|TRBJ2-3
TGTGCCAGCTCACCCATGCTGGGAGGGATCACAGATACGCAGTATTTT
CASSPMLGGITDTQYF
>-|TRBV7-9|-|TRBJ1-4
TGTGCCAGCGGCGGGAGGGAAGAAAAACTGTTTTTT
CASGGREEKLFF
>-|TRBV6-6|once|TRBJ1-6
TGTGCCGCACAGGAGTCCTATAATTCACCCCTCCACTTT
CAAQESYNSPLHF
>-|TRBV6-2/TRBV6-3|once|TRBJ2-1
TGTGCCAGCAGTTCGGGTGAGGGAACTGCCAATGAGCAGTTCTTC
CASSSGEGTANEQFF
>TRBD1|TRBV2|-|TRBJ1-5
TGTGCCAGCAGTGAGGGGACAGGATATCAGCCCCAGCATTTT
CASSEGTGYQPQHF
>-|TRBV6-2/TRBV6-3|-|TRBJ2-1
TGTGCCAGCAGTTACAGCGGGCGGGGTAGCTCCTACAATGAGCAGTTCTTC
CASSYSGRGSSYNEQFF
>-|TRBV4-2|-|TRBJ2-1
TGTGCCAGCAGCCAAGAAGGGGGTACCTACAATGAGCAGTTCTTC
CASSQEGGTYNEQFF
>TRBD2|TRBV5-4|-|TRBJ2-5
TGTGCCAGCAGCTTGGGTGGGACTATCCAAGAGACCCAGTACTTC
CASSLGGTIQETQYF
>TRBD1|TRBV19|many|TRBJ2-5
TGTGCCAGCTCAGGGGGCGCAGGTCTACGGGAGACCCAGTACTTC
CASSGGAGLRETQYF
>-|TRBV7-9|few|TRBJ2-4
TGTGCCAGCAGCTTGGCGGAGTCCAAAAACATTCAGTACTTC
CASSLAESKNIQYF
>TRBD1|TRBV19|few|TRBJ1-5
TGTGCCAGTAGTGAAACCGGGACAGTGAGCAATCAGCCCCAGCATTTT
CASSETGTVSNQPQHF
>-|TRBV16|once|TRBJ2-3
TGTGCCAGCAGCGAAGACAGGACTAGCACAGATACGCAGTATTTT
CASSEDRTSTDTQYF
>-|TRBV14|-|TRBJ2-7
TGTGCCAGCAGCCAGGGGAGACTGAACCTCGAGCAGTACTTC
CASSQGRLNLEQYF
>-|TRBV29-1|-|TRBJ2-7
TGCAGCTCCTCGGGGGACTCCTACGAGCAGTACTTC
CSSSGDSYEQYF
>-|TRBV5-4|-|TRBJ2-7
TGTGCCAGCAGCTCTGCTTTGCGATCCTACGAGCAGTACTTC
CASSSALRSYEQYF
>-|TRBV3-1/TRBV3-2|-|TRBJ2-7
TGTGCCAGCAGCCGGGAGCGGTACGAGCAGTACTTC
CASSRERYEQYF
>TRBD1|TRBV5-1|-|TRBJ1-1
TGCGCCAGCAGCCAGACAGGGGGCGGAACTGAAGCTTTCTTT
CASSQTGGGTEAFF
>-|TRBV5-6|-|TRBJ1-2
TGTGCCAGCAGCTTGGCCCAGGTACTGGCAGGCTACACCTTC
CASSLAQVLAGYTF
>-|TRBV19|-|TRBJ1-2
TGTGCCAGTAGTGTCGGACATCCGACTAACTATGGCTACACCTTC
CASSVGHPTNYGYTF
>-|TRBV5-8|-|TRBJ1-1
TGTGCCAGCAGGGAGGGACTTGAAGCTTTCTTT
CASREGLEAFF
>-|TRBV19|-|TRBJ2-7
TGTGCCAGTAGTAGGGGGGACAGTATCTCCTACGAGCAGTACTTC
CASSRGDSISYEQYF
>-|TRBV4-1|-|TRBJ2-5
TGCGCCAGCAGCCAAGGGGCCGGGACTGTCCAAGAGACCCAGTACTTC
CASSQGAGTVQETQYF
>TRBD1|TRBV2|-|TRBJ1-2
TGTGCCAGCGGGGACAGGGATCTGTATGGCTACACCTTC
CASGDRDLYGYTF
>TRBD2|TRBV9|-|TRBJ2-3
TGTGCCAGCAGCGTAGGCGGGAGCCTAGTTACGCAGTATTTT
CASSVGGSLVTQYF
>-|TRBV19|once|TRBJ1-1
TGTGCCAGTAGTAAAACACCAGGGGTGGACACTGAAGCTTTCTTT
CASSKTPGVDTEAFF
>-|TRBV19|few|TRBJ2-2
TGTGCCAGTAGTATAGGGGAAGACTATCAGCCACTTGGCACCGGGGAGCTGTTTTTT
CASSIGEDYQPLGTGELFF
>-|TRBV5-6|-|TRBJ2-7
TGTGCCAGCAGCCGGAGCACCGGGACAATAGTCTACGAGCAGTACTTC
CASSRSTGTIVYEQYF
>TRBD2|TRBV18|-|TRBJ2-7
TGTGCCAGCTCACCATCATGGCAGACTAGCGGGAACGACGAGCAGTACTTC
CASSPSWQTSGNDEQYF
>TRBD1|TRBV29-1|-|TRBJ2-7
TGCAGCGTTCGGGCGACAGGGACCATCAGCGAGCAGTACTTC
CSVRATGTISEQYF
>TRBD2|TRBV5-4|-|TRBJ2-7
TGTGCCAGCAGAGCCTTAGCGGGAGGGCCGGGGGAGCAGTACTTC
CASRALAGGPGEQYF
>TRBD2|TRBV20-1|-|TRBJ2-7
TGCAGTGCTAGTGCTAGCGGGAGTATAGGGGGCTACGAGCAGTACTTC
CSASASGSIGGYEQYF
>TRBD2|TRBV28|-|TRBJ2-3
TGTGCCAGCAGCAGCCTAGCGGGAGGAATGAATACGCAGTATTTT
CASSSLAGGMNTQYF
>-|TRBV5-1|-|TRBJ2-1
TGCGCCAGCAGCACGGGAGGACAGGGACGGGCATACAATGAGCAGTTCTTC
CASSTGGQGRAYNEQFF
>TRBD2|TRBV10-3|-|TRBJ2-7
TGTGCCATCAGTGATGGCAGCGGGAGGGCCTCGTACGAGCAGTACTTC
CAISDGSGRASYEQYF
>TRBD1|TRBV10-2|few|TRBJ2-7
TGCGCCAGCAGATCAGGACAGGCCTACGAGCAGTACTTC
CASRSGQAYEQYF
>-|TRBV11-3|-|TRBJ2-2
TGTGCCAGCAGCCCAGGGAATGGGGAGCTGTTTTTT
CASSPGNGELFF
>-|TRBV15|-|TRBJ2-7
TGTGCCACCAGCAGAGACAGGGGCCGGGGCGAGCAGTACTTC
CATSRDRGRGEQYF
>-|TRBV6-4|-|TRBJ2-6
TGTGCCAGCAGCTCCAGCGGGGGGGCCAACGTCCTGACTTTC
CASSSSGGANVLTF
>TRBD2|TRBV6-5|-|TRBJ2-7
TGTGCCAGCAGTCACCAGGCGGGGGACGAGCAGTACTTC
CASSHQAGDEQYF
>-|TRBV7-2|-|TRBJ2-5
TGTGCCAGCAGCCTAGCTCTCCAAGAGACCCAGTACTTC
CASSLALQETQYF
>-|TRBV11-2|-|TRBJ2-5
TGTGCCAGCAGCTTTATCCAGGGTACAGCCCAAGAGACCCAGTACTTC
CASSFIQGTAQETQYF
>TRBD1|TRBV27|-|TRBJ1-5
TGTGCCAGCAGCCTCAGGGGGAATGTGAATCAGCCCCAGCATTTT
CASSLRGNVNQPQHF
>TRBD2|TRBV7-8|-|TRBJ2-3
TGTGCCAGCAGCTTAACTAGCGGGGGCCCCTCCACAGATACGCAGTATTTT
CASSLTSGGPSTDTQYF
>TRBD1|TRBV5-1|-|TRBJ1-3
TGCGCCAGCAGCTTACAGGGGGCCGAGGGAAACACCATATATTTT
CASSLQGAEGNTIYF
>TRBD1|TRBV10-3|-|TRBJ2-3
TGTGCCATCCGGACAGGGGAGACAGATACGCAGTATTTT
CAIRTGETDTQYF
>TRBD2|TRBV5-6|-|TRBJ2-5
TGTGCCAGCAGCCCGGGAGCGGGAGGCGTCCCAGAGACCCAGTACTTC
CASSPGAGGVPETQYF
>TRBD2|TRBV7-6|few|TRBJ2-2
TGTGCCAGCAGCTCCTTCGGGACTAGCGGGAGAACGAACACCGGGGAGCTGTTTTTT
CASSSFGTSGRTNTGELFF
>-|TRBV7-2|-|TRBJ2-7
TGTGCCAGCAGCTTACTACGGGCTAGCGAACGCCAGTACTTC
CASSLLRASERQYF
>-|TRBV5-1|-|TRBJ1-1
TGCGCCAGCAGCTTGGTAGAACAGACTGAAGCTTTCTTT
CASSLVEQTEAFF
>-|TRBV7-9|-|TRBJ2-3
TGTGCCAGCAGCTTACGACCGGAGACCACAGATACGCAGTATTTT
CASSLRPETTDTQYF
>TRBD1|TRBV27|-|TRBJ1-2
TGTGCCAGCAGTGACAGGGTGCCGGGAGGCTACACCTTC
CASSDRVPGGYTF
>-|TRBV28|-|TRBJ1-1
TGTGCCAGCAGCCCCGAGACAGATAACACTGAAGCTTTCTTT
CASSPETDNTEAFF
>TRBD1|TRBV2|few|TRBJ2-6
TGTGCCAGCATGCCGGGACAGGGGGCCAACGTCCTGACTTTC
CASMPGQGANVLTF
>-|TRBV19|few|TRBJ1-4
TGTGCCAGTAGTATAGATCCCACCTCGACAGGAAGTAATGAAAAACTGTTTTTT
CASSIDPTSTGSNEKLFF
>TRBD2|TRBV11-1|-|TRBJ2-7
TGTGCCAGCAGCGGGAAGGCGGGAGGGCCCTACGAGCAGTACTTC
CASSGKAGGPYEQYF
>TRBD1|TRBV6-1|-|TRBJ2-7
TGTGCCAGCAGTGAAGGGACAGGGTCTGGGGAGCAGTACTTC
CASSEGTGSGEQYF
>TRBD2|TRBV11-2|few|TRBJ2-7
TGTGCCAGCAGCTTATGGAGCGGGGGCTTCTACTTC
CASSLWSGGFYF